Below, 27 T cell receptor beta chains from the same sample are listed, as sequenced in a study of T cells after yellow fever vaccination. TCRdb re-called the 5' RACE reads with MiXCR, one entry per CDR3 protein. The sample lists about 340,000 distinct CDR3 sequences, 3.5% to 4.5% seen once, with 20% to 25% in the top ten. This sample comprised PBMCs, obtained 5 days after the yellow fever booster vaccination. All receptors come from a man between 18 and 29 years old who received the YFV17D yellow fever vaccine.

The table lists this clonotype with many counts. In DNA, the CDR3 is TGTGCCAGCGGAACGGGACCCTACAATGAGCAGTTCTTC. Its translation: CASGTGPYNEQFF. The chain joins TRBV6-2 or TRBV6-3 to TRBJ2-1; either TRBD1 or TRBD2 may fit D (5 bases each). This CDR3 comprises 13 residues. The germline V gene has CDR1 MNHEY and CDR2 SVGEGT. V was clipped by 8 bases and J by 2 bases, with 10 bases between them.

This clonotype turned up a few times. This chain uses TRBV5-4 with TRBJ1-2, with 7 bases matching TRBD1. This CDR3 is 14 amino acids long. Germline lookup yields CDR1 SGHNT and CDR2 YYREEE (reference sequence). V shed 3 bases and J 4 bases; nucleotides not matched to a gene: 6. CDR3 in amino acids: CASSSTGTLYGYTF. In DNA form, the CDR3 reads TGTGCCAGCAGCTCGACAGGGACTCTCTATGGCTACACCTTC.

This clonotype was seen repeatedly, ten times or more. The chain's CDR3 is CASSHGKVRETQYF. In DNA form, the CDR3 reads TGCGCCAGCAGCCATGGCAAGGTACGGGAGACCCAGTACTTC. The rearrangement joins TRBV5-1 to TRBJ2-5; no clear D gene. V lost 4 bases, J lost 5 bases, and 15 bases lay in between. This CDR3 has 14 residues. Germline CDR1 reads SGHRS; CDR2 reads YFSETQ.

Details on this clonotype: A read error may produce the germline difference seen at one junction end. V gene TRBV7-2 combines with J gene TRBJ1-1; D remains unclear. The length of the CDR3 is 15 residues. Germline V gene lookup returns CDR1 SGHTA and CDR2 FQGNSA. CDR3 residues: CASSLGGSERTEAYF. The CDR3, as DNA: TGTGCCAGCAGCTTAGGAGGGAGCGAACGCACTGAAGCTTACTTT.

This clonotype has a count of ten or more. J is TRBJ2-5 and V is TRBV20-1, with a tentative D call TRBD1 (5 bases). Germline lookup yields CDR1 DFQATT and CDR2 SNEGSKA (reference sequence). The V and J ends lost 4 bases and 4 bases respectively, with 10 bases between them. This CDR3 spans 12 amino acids. CDR3 coding DNA: TGCAGTGCTAACCCAGGGTCAGAGACCCAGTACTTC. Translating gives CSANPGSETQYF.

This clonotype was seen more than once but under ten times. V is TRBV5-6 and J is TRBJ2-2, with a possible D match to TRBD1 (6 bases). The CDR3 runs to 18 residues. Trimming took off 3 bases at V and 0 bases at J, with 18 bases between the two ends. Germline V CDR1 and CDR2: SGHDT, YYEEEE. CDR3 bases: TGTGCCAGCAGCTCCAGGGGATGGGGGTCAACGAACACCGGGGAGCTGTTTTTT. Translation: CASSSRGWGSTNTGELFF. Based on the CDR3 plus reference TRBV5-6 and TRBJ2-2, the full variable domain is DAGVTQSPTHLIKTRGQQVTLRCSPKSGHDTVSWYQQALGQGPQFIFQYYEEEERQRGNFPDRFSGHQFPNYSSELNVNALLLGDSALYLCASSSRGWGSTNTGELFFGEGSRLTVL.

This chain links TRBV6-1 with TRBJ1-2, with TRBD1 matching over 11 bases. The junction had 4 bases not matched to a gene; V was cut back by 2 bases and J by 5 bases. Germline values: CDR1 MNHNS, CDR2 SASEGT. The CDR3 sequence is 15 residues long. CDR3 coding DNA: TGTGCCAGCAGTGAAATGGGACAGGGGGGATATGGCTACACCTTC. Translating it yields CASSEMGQGGYGYTF.

The table lists this clonotype with a few counts. The V and J genes are TRBV4-1 and TRBJ1-2, with unresolved D. V was clipped by 1 base and J by 11 bases, with 20 bases between them. Germline loops: CDR1 MGHRA, CDR2 YSYEKL. The CDR3 sequence is 15 residues long. CDR3 residues: CASSQAPAVRFAYTF. The CDR3 DNA follows: TGCGCCAGCAGCCAAGCTCCAGCCGTGAGATTCGCATACACCTTC.

This clonotype was counted at least ten times. The chain carries TRBV7-2 and TRBJ2-1, with TRBD1 identical over 9 bases. J lost 4 bases, V lost 2 bases, and 3 bases had no gene match. Germline lookup yields CDR1 SGHTA and CDR2 FQGNSA. The CDR3 totals 15 residues. Here the CDR3 DNA reads TGTGCCAGCAGCTTAACCGGGACAGGGTACAATGAGCAGTTCTTC. The encoded protein is CASSLTGTGYNEQFF.

This clonotype has only a few counts. This chain joins TRBV5-1 and TRBJ2-5, with 9 nucleotides matching TRBD1. Germline CDR1 is SGHRS and CDR2 is YFSETQ. The V gene end was trimmed by 0 bases and the J gene end by 9 bases; junction bases not matched to a gene: 0. The CDR3 consists of 12 residues. The CDR3 region has the DNA TGCGCCAGCAGCTTGGGGACAGGGGCCCAGTACTTC. It codes for CASSLGTGAQYF.

The chain employs TRBV5-5 and TRBJ1-1; perhaps TRBD1 as D (5 bases). Trimming left V 0 bases short and J 7 bases short, with 13 bases between. The CDR3 covers 14 residues. Germline V gene data show CDR1 as SGHKS and CDR2 as YYEKEE (reference sequence). CDR3 loop: CASSLALPGGEAFF. CDR3 DNA: TGTGCCAGCAGCTTGGCCCTGCCTGGGGGTGAAGCTTTCTTT.

This clonotype was seen repeatedly, ten times or more. V is TRBV5-5 and J is TRBJ2-7; a possible D gene is TRBD2 (8 bases). Germline CDR1 SGHKS, CDR2 YYEKEE (reference sequence). This CDR3 is 15 amino acids long. Trimming removed 5 bases from V and 1 base from J, with 16 bases in between. CDR3 nucleotides: TGTGCCAGCAGACGGGAGGGGGCTACGTCCTACGAGCAGTACGTC. Its protein is CASRREGATSYEQYV.

This clonotype was counted ten times or more. This chain links TRBV7-9 with TRBJ2-2, with D unclear. The CDR3 is 16 residues long. Trimming cost V 5 bases and J 1 base, with 14 bases left between them. The germline CDR1 and CDR2 sequences are SEHNR and FQNEAQ (reference sequence). The CDR3 reads CASSRQMWENTGELFF. As DNA, the CDR3 is TGTGCCAGCAGCCGCCAAATGTGGGAGAACACCGGGGAGCTGTTTTTT. Variable domain in full (rest from reference TRBV7-9 and TRBJ2-2): DTGVSQNPRHKITKRGQNVTFRCDPISEHNRLYWYRQTLGQGPEFLTYFQNEAQLEKSRLLSDRFSAERPKGSFSTLEIQRTEQGDSAMYLCASSRQMWENTGELFFGEGSRLTVL.

This clonotype was seen a handful of times. The chain combines TRBV12-3 or TRBV12-4 with TRBJ1-2; TRBD1 aligns across 10 bases. The CDR3 covers 14 residues. Unmatched junction bases numbered 6, after V lost 3 bases and J lost 8 bases. CDR3 in amino acids: CASSFRETGGGYTF. The CDR3 region has the DNA TGTGCCAGCAGTTTTCGGGAGACAGGGGGCGGCTACACCTTC.

The gene calls are TRBV18 and TRBJ1-1; maybe TRBD1 (6 bases). The CDR3 sequence is 14 residues long. Trimming took off 3 bases at V and 3 bases at J, with 11 bases between the two ends. Germline assignment: CDR1 KGHSH and CDR2 LQKENI. The CDR3 sequence: CASSPRGTDTEAFF. DNA of the CDR3: TGTGCCAGCTCACCCAGGGGTACAGACACTGAAGCTTTCTTT.

V and J are TRBV5-5 and TRBJ1-6, with a tentative D call TRBD1 (6 bases). This CDR3 spans 13 amino acids. The germline CDR1 and CDR2 sequences are SGHKS and YYEKEE (reference sequence). Trimming removed 2 bases from V and 8 bases from J, with 8 bases in between. The CDR3 loop is CASSFSGDSPLHF. CDR3 in DNA: TGTGCCAGCAGCTTTTCAGGGGATTCACCCCTCCACTTT.

The chain has TRBV21-1 and TRBJ1-6; the D call of TRBD1 is as the table states it, not checked on the DNA. TRBV21-1 is a listed pseudogene. The CDR3 length is 21 residues. The CDR3 here is CASSKVATALREGCHLVSLHF. The CDR3 bases are TGTGCCAGCAGCAAAGTAGCAACGGCGCTTAGAGAAGGGTGCCATTTGGTATCCCTCCACTTT.

This clonotype was found many times. This chain connects TRBV5-1 to TRBJ1-1; D ambiguous. The CDR3 length is 11 residues. V lost 5 bases and J 8 bases, leaving 10 bases between the germline ends. From germline, CDR1 is SGHRS and CDR2 YFSETQ. The chain's CDR3 is CASRDQSEAFF. Written as DNA, the CDR3 is TGCGCCAGCAGAGACCAATCCGAAGCTTTCTTT.

This clonotype was seen more than once but under ten times. The rearrangement joins TRBV7-6 to TRBJ2-5; tentatively, D is TRBD2 (6 bases). The CDR3 is 15 amino acids. The germline V gene encodes CDR1 SGHVS and CDR2 FNYEAQ. Trimming removed 3 bases from V and 4 bases from J, with 15 bases in between. The CDR3 here is CASSLNWGEGETQYF. CDR3 nucleotide sequence: TGTGCCAGCAGCTTGAATTGGGGGGAAGGAGAGACCCAGTACTTC.

This clonotype occurred many times. The chain employs TRBV5-4 and TRBJ2-2; TRBD2 matches at 8 bases. Trimming at V came to 1 base and at J to 1 base, leaving 6 bases not matched to a gene. Germline V gene sequence: CDR1 SGHNT, CDR2 YYREEE (reference sequence). CDR3 length: 17 residues. The CDR3 nucleotides are TGTGCCAGCAGCTTGCGCCGGCTAGCGGGGAACACCGGGGAGCTGTTTTTT. It translates to CASSLRRLAGNTGELFF. The full variable domain, with the rest looked up from reference TRBV5-4 and TRBJ2-2, is ETGVTQSPTHLIKTRGQQVTLRCSSQSGHNTVSWYQQALGQGPQFIFQYYREEENGRGNFPPRFSGLQFPNYSSELNVNALELDDSALYLCASSLRRLAGNTGELFFGEGSRLTVL.

This clonotype was observed a handful of times. The chain couples TRBV18 to TRBJ1-1; 8 bases map to TRBD1. Per the germline V gene, CDR1 is KGHSH and CDR2 is LQKENI. The J segment lost 0 bases and the V segment lost 1 base, leaving 16 bases of the junction unmatched. This CDR3 has 20 amino acids. The CDR3 DNA reads as TGTGCCAGCTCACCACTCAGGGGGCATTACGCTCCCGATCTGAACACTGAAGCTTTCTTT. This translates into CASSPLRGHYAPDLNTEAFF. Drawing the rest from reference TRBV18 and TRBJ1-1, the complete variable domain is NAGVMQNPRHLVRRRGQEARLRCSPMKGHSHVYWYRQLPEEGLKFMVYLQKENIIDESGMPKERFSAEFPKEGPSILRIQQVVRGDSAAYFCASSPLRGHYAPDLNTEAFFGQGTRLTVV.

V usage is TRBV5-4 and J usage is TRBJ1-1, with TRBD1 as a possible D gene (5 bases). Germline V gives CDR1 SGHNT, CDR2 YYREEE (reference sequence). Trimming removed 4 bases from V and 1 base from J, with 14 bases in between. CDR3 length equals 15 residues. The CDR3 spells CASSTMGDGNTEAFF. CDR3 DNA: TGTGCCAGCAGCACCATGGGGGACGGGAACACTGAAGCTTTCTTT.

This clonotype was found a few times. The V and J genes are TRBV5-1 and TRBJ1-4, with 9 bases matching TRBD1. V lost 4 bases to trimming and J lost 3 bases; unmatched junction nucleotides: 4. The germline gives CDR1 SGHRS, CDR2 YFSETQ. This CDR3 has 15 residues. CDR3 loop: CASSKGTGPNEKLFF. CDR3 nucleotide sequence: TGCGCCAGCAGCAAAGGGACAGGGCCTAATGAAAAACTGTTTTTT.

This clonotype was counted a few times. The chain links TRBV6-2 or TRBV6-3 to TRBJ1-2, with D maybe TRBD1 (5 bases). Trimming took 8 bases from V and 8 from J, leaving 15 bases between them. CDR1 and CDR2 (germline): MNHEY, SVGEGT. The CDR3 covers 12 residues. DNA of the CDR3: TGTGCCAGCGCCTTCTCAGGGTTCGGCTACACCTTC. Translated, it gives CASAFSGFGYTF.

This sequence joins TRBV4-2 and TRBJ2-5, with D possibly TRBD1 on 6 matching bases. CDR3 size: 15 residues. Germline CDR1 and CDR2: LGHNA and YNFKEQ. V lost 0 bases, J lost 4 bases, and 12 bases lay in between. CDR3 region: CASSQETGTGETQYF. CDR3 nucleotides: TGTGCCAGCAGCCAAGAGACAGGCACGGGAGAGACCCAGTACTTC.

This clonotype was counted at least ten times. The chain is built from TRBV12-3 or TRBV12-4 and TRBJ2-2; no definite D call. Trimming removed 1 base from V and 6 bases from J, with 9 bases in between. The CDR3 is 14 residues long. The CDR3, as DNA: TGTGCCAGCAGTTTAGTGGTAGGGTCCGGGGAGCTGTTTTTT. Encoded protein: CASSLVVGSGELFF.

This clonotype was seen many times. V gene TRBV25-1 combines with J gene TRBJ1-5; TRBD1 is a possible D gene (5 bases). Trimming took off 6 bases at V and 0 bases at J, with 9 bases between the two ends. The CDR3 sequence is 14 residues long. CDR1 is MGHDK, CDR2 SYGVNS, per germline. The CDR3 bases are TGTGCCAGCAGCGTCACAGGTAGCAATCAGCCCCAGCATTTT. Translation: CASSVTGSNQPQHF.